This T cell receptor beta chain was observed in a study of control samples from healthy donors and cancer patients. TCRdb keeps only in-frame clones here, not all; method: immunoSEQ multiplex PCR. The sample lists about 110,000 clones, 83% occurring once. Germline CDR1 LNHNV, CDR2 YYDKDF (reference sequence). The CDR3 consists of 14 residues. Trimming stripped 2 bases from V and 0 bases from J, with 5 bases between. The J gene is TRBJ1-5, the V gene TRBV15; no firm D call. The sequenced material came from blood. This sequence originates from a woman aged 50 to 65 in good health. The CDR3 DNA follows: TGTGCCACCAGCAGATACGGTAGCAATCAGCCCCAGCATTTT. Translated: CATSRYGSNQPQHF.